These 9 T cell receptor beta chains share one sample of origin, sequenced in a study of control samples from healthy donors and cancer patients. Assay used: immunoSEQ multiplex PCR; TCRdb lists only in-frame clones, some missing. The sample holds about 190,000 clones, about nine tenths seen once. Sequenced sample: blood. The origin of the receptors is a man aged 25 to 40 in good health.

The chain has TRBV10-3 and TRBJ2-1; no clear D gene. V shed 10 bases and J shed 8 bases, with 18 bases lying between them. CDR3 length equals 13 residues. Germline CDR1 is ENHRY and CDR2 is SYGVKD. The CDR3 sequence: CASHLRISDEQFF. In nucleotides, the CDR3 is TGTGCCAGTCACCTCAGAATTTCCGATGAGCAGTTCTTC.

The chain combines TRBV2 with TRBJ2-7; a weak D match, TRBD1 (6 bases). This CDR3 contains 12 residues. The ends were cut back, 7 bases at V and 4 bases at J, with 11 bases in the middle. Germline V gives CDR1 SNHLY, CDR2 FYNNEI. The CDR3 loop is CASKGDNYEQYF. CDR3 in DNA: TGTGCCAGCAAAGGGGACAATTACGAGCAGTACTTC.

The genes are TRBV30 and TRBJ2-4, with 10 bases fitting TRBD1. The CDR3 spans 18 residues. Unmatched junction bases numbered 15, after V lost 5 bases and J lost 2 bases. Germline V gene lookup returns CDR1 GTSNPN and CDR2 SVGIG (reference sequence). The CDR3 loop reads CAWSLGQGRVRTKNIQYF. Written as DNA, the CDR3 is TGTGCCTGGTCATTGGGACAGGGGAGGGTGAGAACCAAAAACATTCAGTACTTC. The whole variable domain, filled in from reference TRBV30 and TRBJ2-4, reads SQTIHQWPATLVQPVGSPLSLECTVEGTSNPNLYWYRQAAGRGLQLLFYSVGIGQISSEVPQNLSASRPQDRQFILSSKKLLLSDSGFYLCAWSLGQGRVRTKNIQYFGAGTRLSVL.

Note on this clone: In this CDR3 the conserved last residue, phenylalanine or tryptophan, is missing, so a read error is likely. It is unclear where the CDR3 begins or ends on the DNA, so no DNA is shown, and the CDR3 is as TCRdb lists it. This chain connects TRBV6-1 to TRBJ2-3. Germline V gives CDR1 MNHNS, CDR2 SASEGT. 13 amino acids form the CDR3, both terminal residues included. The CDR3: CASSEVGPPPRLL.

This sequence joins TRBV3-1 (or the pseudogene TRBV3-2) and TRBJ1-4; D might be TRBD1 (5 bases). V lost 5 bases and J lost 8, with 15 bases in between. Germline V lookup: CDR1 LGHDT, CDR2 YNNKEL (reference sequence). CDR3 length: 14 residues. For the CDR3, the DNA is TGTGCCAGCAGCTCCCCGGGACTCCGGGAAAAACTGTTTTTT. Translated: CASSSPGLREKLFF.

V gene TRBV12-3 or TRBV12-4 combines with J gene TRBJ1-5; D gene uncertain. V lost 4 bases to trimming and J lost 4 bases, with 8 bases between them. The CDR3 consists of 13 residues. CDR3 coding DNA: TGTGCCAGCAGTTCGATGACTAATCAGCCCCAGCATTTT. Its protein is CASSSMTNQPQHF.

This sequence joins TRBV19 and TRBJ1-5; 7 bases map to TRBD1. This CDR3 has 14 residues. J gave up 7 bases and V 3 bases, and 6 bases lay outside the gene matches. From germline, CDR1 is LNHDA and CDR2 SQIVND (reference sequence). The CDR3 here is CASSIRQGQQPQHF. For the CDR3, the DNA is TGTGCCAGTAGTATTAGACAGGGTCAACAGCCCCAGCATTTT.

CDR3 sequence reads: CASSVGESNYGYTF. DNA for the CDR3: TGCGCCAGCAGTGTTGGGGAGTCTAACTATGGCTACACCTTC. The J gene is TRBJ1-2, the V gene TRBV10-2; no firm D call. Trimming left V 4 bases short and J 0 bases short, with 9 bases between. CDR1 WSHSY and CDR2 SAAADI come from the germline V gene. This CDR3 is 14 amino acids long.

This rearrangement joins TRBV24-1 to TRBJ2-1, with D tentatively TRBD1 or TRBD2 (5 bases each). CDR1 and CDR2 from the germline V gene are KGHDR and SFDVKD. CDR3 length equals 13 residues. The ends were cut back, 8 bases at V and 16 bases at J, with 23 bases in the middle. Here the CDR3 reads CATIIRFRGDKFF. CDR3 nucleotide sequence: TGTGCCACCATAATAAGATTCCGGGGCGACAAATTCTTC.